This is a list of T cell receptor beta chains from one sample in a study of T cells in localized non-small cell lung cancer. Data came from immunoSEQ multiplex PCR; TCRdb stores just in-frame clones and leaves some out. The sample shows roughly 39,000 clones, around 84% of them seen only once. Sample: peripheral blood, taken before any cancer treatment. These receptors were collected from a man aged 18 to 50 with stage I lung adenocarcinoma. Both conserved end residues are part of each CDR3. Fields, in order: CDR3 protein, clone size, V gene. Rows give clone size only sometimes, using once, few, many, or a class for an expanded clone.

CASSLGTGFDYGYTF	-	TRBV5-1
CASSLQGADTQYF	-	TRBV4-2
CASSFGKAVRSPLHF	-	TRBV27
CASSPGQGNTEAFF	-	TRBV7-3
CASSDQNTGELFF	-	TRBV9
CASSLVGGHSNTGELFF	-	TRBV28
CASSYGGTGPSYEQYF	-	TRBV5-8
CASSNTGDQPQHF	-	TRBV6-6
CASKATGDLYQPQHF	once	TRBV27
CASMDVYNEQFF	once	TRBV19
CASSSGTGNSPLHF	-	TRBV7-3
CASSQADRVKSPLHF	-	TRBV4-3
CASMMARGQRRAFF	-	TRBV30
CASTGITTNEKLFF	once	TRBV7-8
CASSIGRRTPTDTQYF	-	TRBV9
CASSSDRGGSPLHF	-	TRBV11-1
CASSRQGGDYGYTF	-	TRBV6-1
CASSPRRDSLNYEQYF	-	TRBV6-6
CASTEGAGFNSNQPQHF	-	TRBV6-1
CASGSTGTGYGYTF	-	TRBV12-5